This TCR beta chain was obtained from a study of shared clonotypes between healthy human individuals (dated by TCRdb to between 2020 and 2021). Study-level background: The cohort included three men and two women between 18 and 49 years of age. For each donor, CD4 naive and CD4 memory were each given three plates, CD8 naive was given two plates, and CD8 memory was given one plate. To estimate repertoire size and how much clonotype sharing occurs between individuals, the study deeply sequenced the blood TCR repertoires of about five healthy adults. To increase sequencing depth and limit assay-specific biases, TCR repertoire library preparation and sequencing were carried out by different laboratories using diverse techniques. Per donor, leukapheresis produced somewhere between about 0.9 and 9 billion PBMCs. Overall results and qualifications from the work: Pairwise subsampling led to the expectation that sequencing depth would affect the degree of clonotype sharing among donors. Compared with non-shared clonotypes, the clonotypes found in all four sorted-subset donors had higher generation probabilities. Across a handful of donors, about 5% of naive CD4, roughly 3.3% of naive CD8, around 2.5% of memory CD4, and about 0.44% of memory CD8 clonotypes were shared. Naive subsets generally had larger estimated clonotype richness than memory subsets did. Because the study included only a small number of donors, the genetic and exposure-history diversity represented was limited. Sampling was restricted to blood, and TCR repertoires in tissues likely differ from the TCR repertoires found in blood. Even with the large sequencing depth, rarefaction of the sorted-subset datasets indicated that sequencing was incomplete.

Using the deep immunoSEQ assay, TCR CDR3 regions were amplified from genomic DNA by multiplex PCR. For each cell subset, the extracted genomic DNA was distributed evenly across all wells of several immunoSEQ 96-well plates, and each plate served as one replicate. For sorted subsets, each replicate PCR was loaded with around 220 ng genomic DNA, equivalent to some 31,000 T cell genomes. The purified libraries were quantified using a Qubit 3.0 fluorometer, sized with a Bioanalyzer 2100, and then quantified again using the KAPA Library Quantification kit. Every immunoSEQ 96-well plate was sequenced on a separate single-read 150-cycle Illumina NextSeq 550 flow cell. In the source study's methods: Because the immunoSEQ output held only junctional sequences and lacked quality scores, the filtering could not match the filtering applied to full-length reads. To assign V/J genes and CDR3, sequences were annotated against IMGT germline references using PyIR, a Python wrapper for IgBLAST v1.9. Any read was removed if the V/J assignment was weak (E-value above 1e-6), the CDR3 was missing, or the read contained stop codons, out-of-frame junctions, or ambiguous translated residues. V3J clonotypes were defined as sequences sharing an identical inferred V gene, J gene, and CDR3 amino acid sequence. Percentage overlap between repertoires was calculated by dividing the number of shared unique clonotypes by the size of the smaller repertoire. Richness of each repertoire was evaluated using RTK rarefaction, the Chao1 estimator, and Recon v2.1 estimates of unobserved clonotypes. OLGA was used to compute generation probabilities for all TCRbeta clonotypes that the gDNA method yielded from four donors. TCRdb took over this immuneACCESS table, retaining in-frame rearrangements with V and J assigned. Such tables are incomplete; in checked studies, under half of the missing clones stem from an unresolved V gene, and the remainder is unexplained. Clonal size and the V and J genes are those of that table, whereas D and trimming came from the DNA. Recorded for this sample are 2 million to 2.5 million clones; roughly 93% of them occurred a single time. The top ten constitute 0.36% of the sample.

The donors were healthy, HIV-negative adults with no recently reported acute infections or vaccinations. Every donor was a Caucasian adult residing in Nashville, Tennessee, USA. CD4+ T cells were enriched by magnetic negative selection; naive cells were then positively selected on CD45RA, and the negative fraction formed the memory subset. After blood collection by leukapheresis, PBMCs were isolated using Ficoll-Histopaque density gradient centrifugation and then cryopreserved in the vapor phase of liquid nitrogen. Purity and quantity of every magnetically sorted T cell population were checked by analytical flow cytometry. Genomic DNA was isolated from each sorted fraction and quantified by UV absorbance on a Nanodrop 2000c. From its cysteine to its phenylalanine, the CDR3 spans 15 amino acids. Of all the DNA, just the CDR3 is kept, 45 bases in frame from base 1. After removal of 4 bases from V and 2 bases from J, the junction retains 4 bases not matched to a gene. The germline V gene gives CDR1 as MDHEN and CDR2 as SYDVKM.

Comments on this clone: This clone's antigen is unknown. No base quality information exists; no much larger clone differs at one position.

The specimen sequenced was naive CD4+ T cells from PBMCs. Interpreted using the paper, the cell subset or site label stands for: CD45RA+ positively selected. The sequence links TRBV28 to TRBJ2-3; 9 of the junction bases match TRBD1. The TCR sequence derives from a young man in good health. Some clones in this sample may be carry-over from other donors' samples. The DNA reads as follows: TGTGCCAGCAGTTACAGGGGGCTGGTCACAGATACGCAGTATTTT. This codes for CASSYRGLVTDTQYF. With the rest looked up from the reference TRBV28 and TRBJ2-3 genes rather than sequenced, the full variable domain is DVKVTQSSRYLVKRTGEKVFLECVQDMDHENMFWYRQDPGLGLRLIYFSYDVKMKEKGDIPEGYSVSREKKERFSLILESASTNQTSMYLCASSYRGLVTDTQYFGPGTRLTVL.